The 24 T cell receptor beta chains below come from one sample, sequenced in a study of human T cells and chemical hapten exposure. TCRdb reprocessed the RACE reads with MiXCR, giving one entry per CDR3 protein. The data hold some 70,000 distinct CDR3 sequences, with approximately 10% observed a single time. Documented time point: patch test 2, 6 weeks after DPC sensitization. Treatment given: therapeutic diphenylcyclopropenone sensitization with weekly scalp DPC. Specimen: whole blood, collected in connection with sensitization to the hapten diphenylcyclopropenone (DPC). Source of these receptors: a woman aged 45 to 65 with alopecia areata. Some clones in this sample may be carry-over from other donors' samples.

The sample holds many counts of this clonotype. This chain joins TRBV29-1 and TRBJ2-3; either TRBD1 or TRBD2 may supply D (5 bases each). The ends were cut back, 0 bases at V and 5 bases at J, with 12 bases in the middle. Looked up from germline, CDR1 is SQVTM and CDR2 is ANQGSEA. The CDR3 is made up of 14 amino acids. The CDR3, as DNA: TGCAGCGTTGAAGAGAGGGGTCGGGGAGATACGCAGTATTTT. It specifies CSVEERGRGDTQYF.

This clonotype has a count of ten or more. The V gene is TRBV6-5, the J gene TRBJ2-1; no definite D call. The CDR3 is made up of 12 amino acids. The germline V gene encodes CDR1 MNHEY and CDR2 SVGAGI. V shed 6 bases and J shed 7 bases, with 10 bases lying between them. The CDR3 nucleotides read TGTGCCAGCAGCCGATCTAGAAATGAGCAGTTCTTC. Amino acid sequence: CASSRSRNEQFF.

This clonotype was seen ten or more times. The chain uses TRBV7-6 and TRBJ2-2, with a tentative D call TRBD1 (5 bases). Germline values: CDR1 SGHVS, CDR2 FNYEAQ. The CDR3 is 14 amino acids. Between the trimmed V and J ends, which lost 5 bases and 4 bases, there was a span of 11 bases. CDR3 sequence (DNA): TGTGCCAGCAGCCGAGACCAGGGCACCGGGGAGCTGTTTTTT. This translates into CASSRDQGTGELFF.

At least ten counts were recorded for this clonotype. The chain is built from TRBV19 and TRBJ2-1; D ambiguous. Germline CDR1 is LNHDA and CDR2 is SQIVND (reference sequence). The V and J ends lost 5 bases and 0 bases respectively, with 11 bases between them. The CDR3 is 15 residues long. CDR3 DNA: TGTGCCAGTAGTCAAGACCGCAGCTCCTACAATGAGCAGTTCTTC. Its translation is CASSQDRSSYNEQFF.

This clonotype was counted only a few times. This sequence joins TRBV7-7 and TRBJ2-3; D remains ambiguous. The length of the CDR3 is 13 residues. V was cut by 3 bases and J by 6 bases, with 10 bases left in between. The germline gives CDR1 SSHAT, CDR2 FNYEAQ (reference sequence). CDR3 coding DNA: TGTGCCAGCAGCTTGTCTGGGCCGGATACGCAGTATTTT. Translation gives CASSLSGPDTQYF.

This clonotype was recorded at least ten times. The chain has TRBV20-1 and TRBJ2-1; D might be TRBD2 (6 bases). This CDR3 has 14 amino acids. Looked up from germline, CDR1 is DFQATT and CDR2 is SNEGSKA (reference sequence). Trimming shortened V by 6 bases and J by 0 bases, and 12 bases separated the two germline ends. The CDR3 loop is CSATDGSSYNEQFF. For the CDR3, the DNA is TGCAGTGCAACCGACGGGAGCTCCTACAATGAGCAGTTCTTC.

This clonotype was detected many times. The rearrangement joins TRBV10-3 to TRBJ1-1; 8 bases match TRBD1. V gave up 8 bases and J gave up 8 bases; unmatched junction bases: 13. CDR3 length: 14 residues. Germline-derived CDR1 and CDR2 are ENHRY and SYGVKD. CDR3 protein: CAIGNSLTGEEAFF. The CDR3 nucleotides read TGTGCCATCGGAAACTCCTTGACAGGGGAGGAAGCTTTCTTT.

This clonotype occurred a few times. J is TRBJ2-5 and V is TRBV3-1; D perhaps matches TRBD1 (6 bases). The ends were cut back, 1 base at V and 5 bases at J, with 14 bases in the middle. Germline V gene data show CDR1 as LGHDT and CDR2 as YNNKEL (reference sequence). The CDR3 length is 15 residues. CDR3 coding DNA: TGTGCCAGCAGCCAAGGCCCGGGACAAGGCGAGACCCAGTACTTC. Its protein product is CASSQGPGQGETQYF.

This clonotype ranks as medium-sized (0.01 to 0.1%). V usage is TRBV7-3 and J usage is TRBJ2-2; tentatively, D is TRBD1 (6 bases). Germline V gene lookup returns CDR1 SGHTA and CDR2 FQGTGA. V dropped 5 bases and J dropped 6 bases, with 13 bases sitting between them. The CDR3 runs to 14 residues. CDR3 region: CASSTQTGSGELFF. CDR3 nucleotide sequence: TGTGCCAGCAGCACCCAAACAGGGTCCGGGGAGCTGTTTTTT.

Regarding this clonotype: Possible read error: a much larger clone is one base away. CDR3 in DNA: TGTGTCAGCAGCTTAGGCCCTTTTAATCAGCCCCAGCATTTT. This codes for CVSSLGPFNQPQHF. The chain combines TRBV13 with TRBJ1-5; D not certain. The CDR3 contains 14 residues. The germline gives CDR1 PRHDT, CDR2 FYEKMQ (reference sequence). Based on the CDR3 plus reference TRBV13 and TRBJ1-5, the full variable domain is AAGVIQSPRHLIKEKRETATLKCYPIPRHDTVYWYQQGPGQDPQFLISFYEKMQSDKGSIPDRFSAQQFSDYHSELNMSSLELGDSALYFCVSSLGPFNQPQHFGDGTRLSIL.

Many counts were recorded for this clonotype. Here the CDR3 reads CASSIGTSGLQETQYF. For the CDR3, the DNA is TGTGCCAGTAGTATCGGGACTAGCGGACTCCAAGAGACCCAGTACTTC. The chain combines TRBV19 with TRBJ2-5; 11 positions agree with TRBD2. The germline V gene encodes CDR1 LNHDA and CDR2 SQIVND (reference sequence). V was pared by 3 bases and J by 1 base, with 4 bases of the junction left unmatched. The CDR3 consists of 16 residues.

The sample holds many counts of this clonotype. This chain joins TRBV6-5 and TRBJ1-4, with D unresolved. V lost 11 bases to trimming and J lost 8 bases, with 15 bases between them. The CDR3 consists of 12 residues. In germline, CDR1 is MNHEY, CDR2 SVGAGI. CDR3 sequence (DNA): TGTGCCGCTGGGGTTTGGAGGGAAAAACTGTTTTTT. Encoded protein: CAAGVWREKLFF.

The chain couples TRBV29-1 to TRBJ2-1; TRBD2 matches 9 bases. Trimming cost V 3 bases and J 2 bases; bases outside gene matches: 8. The CDR3 has 16 residues. CDR1 is SQVTM, CDR2 ANQGSEA, per germline. The CDR3 sequence: CSVDLPAGGPYNEQFF. The CDR3 DNA is TGCAGCGTTGACCTCCCAGCGGGAGGCCCCTACAATGAGCAGTTCTTC.

This chain joins TRBV12-3 or TRBV12-4 and TRBJ1-2, with 7 bases lining up with TRBD1. CDR3 length: 15 residues. The ends lost 0 bases at V and 4 bases at J; junction bases unmatched: 5. The CDR3 DNA is TGTGCCAGCAGTTTAGCGGGGACAGTTAGCTATGGCTACACCTTC. Amino acid sequence: CASSLAGTVSYGYTF.

The sample holds many counts of this clonotype. The rearrangement links TRBV7-2 to TRBJ2-7; D is perhaps TRBD2 (6 bases). CDR1 and CDR2 from the germline V gene are SGHTA and FQGNSA. The CDR3 is 15 residues long. V was cut by 6 bases and J by 4 bases, with 19 bases left in between. The CDR3 bases are TGTGCCAGCAGACCGGCCCACGCGGGGCTTTACGAGCAGTACTTC. Residues: CASRPAHAGLYEQYF.

This clonotype was detected only a few times. This chain joins TRBV19 and TRBJ1-5; a weak D match, TRBD1 (6 bases). Trimming took 8 bases from V and 4 from J, leaving 12 bases between them. This CDR3 spans 13 amino acids. The germline CDR1 and CDR2 sequences are LNHDA and SQIVND (reference sequence). For the CDR3, the DNA is TGTGCCAGTTTACGGGACACAAATCAGCCCCAGCATTTT. Amino acids: CASLRDTNQPQHF.

This clonotype was picked up many times. The chain recombines TRBV12-3 or TRBV12-4 with TRBJ2-3; no firm D call. This CDR3 is built from 11 residues. Trimming took off 8 bases at V and 2 bases at J, with 5 bases between the two ends. The CDR3 region is CASEDTDTQYF. For the CDR3, the DNA is TGTGCCAGCGAGGACACAGATACGCAGTATTTT.

This clonotype occurred many times. The chain joins TRBV7-2 to TRBJ1-5; D not resolved. Germline CDR1 and CDR2: SGHTA and FQGNSA. CDR3 length: 16 amino acids. V was shortened by 2 bases and J by 0 bases, with 11 bases between the two germline ends. The CDR3 DNA follows: TGTGCCAGCAGCTTACTTGGAACCTATAGCAATCAGCCCCAGCATTTT. This sequence encodes CASSLLGTYSNQPQHF.

This clonotype was picked up many times. The chain couples TRBV6-6 to TRBJ2-1; the D is unclear. The CDR3 has 14 residues. Germline V CDR1 and CDR2: MNHNY, SVGAGI (reference sequence). Trimming stripped 5 bases from V and 0 bases from J, with 8 bases between. The CDR3 DNA reads TGTGCCAGCAGTCGACTGGCCTCCTACAATGAGCAGTTCTTC. Protein product: CASSRLASYNEQFF.

The chain links TRBV12-3 or TRBV12-4 to TRBJ2-2; tentative D call: TRBD2 (5 bases). The V end was cut by 0 bases, the J end by 5 bases, with 10 bases between. This CDR3 is 15 amino acids long. CDR3 sequence: CASSLAGESTGELFF. CDR3 nucleotides: TGTGCCAGCAGTTTAGCGGGAGAAAGTACCGGGGAGCTGTTTTTT.

This clonotype was seen repeatedly, ten times or more. The V and J genes are TRBV6-5 and TRBJ1-1; 9 positions agree with TRBD1. There are 15 residues in the CDR3. CDR1 is MNHEY, CDR2 SVGAGI, per germline. V trimming: 7 bases; J trimming: 1 base; junction bases outside the gene matches: 7. CDR3 sequence (DNA): TGTGCCAGCAAAAGAACAGGGGGCGAGAACACTGAAGCTTTCTTT. Its translation is CASKRTGGENTEAFF.

The gene calls are TRBV7-3 and TRBJ2-1; 10 nucleotides match TRBD1. The germline CDR1 and CDR2 sequences are SGHTA and FQGTGA. V lost 1 base to trimming and J lost 4 bases; unmatched junction nucleotides: 1. The CDR3 sequence is 15 residues long. The CDR3 sequence is CASSLRQGAYNEQFF. DNA for the CDR3: TGTGCCAGCAGCTTAAGACAGGGGGCTTACAATGAGCAGTTCTTC.

A few counts support this clonotype. V is TRBV7-9 and J is TRBJ2-1; D perhaps matches TRBD1 (5 bases). CDR1 is SEHNR and CDR2 is FQNEAQ in the germline V gene (reference sequence). CDR3 size: 16 residues. Trimming removed 7 bases from V and 0 bases from J, with 16 bases in between. CDR3 DNA sequence: TGTGCCAGCACCCCTCCAGGGTGGAGCTCCTACAATGAGCAGTTCTTC. Its protein is CASTPPGWSSYNEQFF.

This clonotype was found many times. The CDR3 protein is CAEDSPSGANVLTF. CDR3 sequence (DNA): TGTGCCGAGGACAGTCCCTCTGGGGCCAACGTCCTGACTTTC. The chain is built from TRBV7-2 and TRBJ2-6, with D possibly being TRBD1 (6 bases). With 11 bases removed from V and 0 bases from J, the gap between germline ends came to 11 bases. The germline gives CDR1 SGHTA, CDR2 FQGNSA. The CDR3 totals 14 residues.